The present T cell receptor beta chain was sequenced within a study of blood T cells in healthy people across ages. Study-level points and caveats: In these data, TCR beta diversity tracked strongly with naive T cell percentage. Changes in expanded clonotypes were possibly confounded, as the CMV status of donors was unknown. Using unsorted PBMCs precluded a conclusive naive versus antigen-experienced comparison.

On this clonotype: Its antigen is currently unknown.

This CDR3 is built from 13 residues. Looked up from germline, CDR1 is SGHVS and CDR2 is FQNEAQ. Trimming at V came to 5 bases and at J to 8 bases, leaving 5 bases not matched to a gene. A second roughly 7 to 12 cycle PCR used barcoded and J-beta primers. TCRdb re-called the 5' RACE reads through MiXCR, storing one row per CDR3 protein. Among 980,000 or so distinct CDR3 sequences listed, roughly 50% were seen once. Sequenced sample: blood. The clonotype originates from a man aged 30 to 45 in good health. The chain employs TRBV7-8 and TRBJ1-1; TRBD1 agrees at 10 bases. DNA for the CDR3: TGTGCCAGCAGCGTGGACAGGGGGTGGGAAGCTTTCTTT. Protein: CASSVDRGWEAFF. Together with reference TRBV7-8 and TRBJ1-1, the CDR3 gives the full variable domain: GAGVSQSPRYKVAKRGQDVALRCDPISGHVSLFWYQQALGQGPEFLTYFQNEAQLDKSGLPSDRFFAERPEGSVSTLKIQRTQQEDSAVYLCASSVDRGWEAFFGQGTRLTVV.